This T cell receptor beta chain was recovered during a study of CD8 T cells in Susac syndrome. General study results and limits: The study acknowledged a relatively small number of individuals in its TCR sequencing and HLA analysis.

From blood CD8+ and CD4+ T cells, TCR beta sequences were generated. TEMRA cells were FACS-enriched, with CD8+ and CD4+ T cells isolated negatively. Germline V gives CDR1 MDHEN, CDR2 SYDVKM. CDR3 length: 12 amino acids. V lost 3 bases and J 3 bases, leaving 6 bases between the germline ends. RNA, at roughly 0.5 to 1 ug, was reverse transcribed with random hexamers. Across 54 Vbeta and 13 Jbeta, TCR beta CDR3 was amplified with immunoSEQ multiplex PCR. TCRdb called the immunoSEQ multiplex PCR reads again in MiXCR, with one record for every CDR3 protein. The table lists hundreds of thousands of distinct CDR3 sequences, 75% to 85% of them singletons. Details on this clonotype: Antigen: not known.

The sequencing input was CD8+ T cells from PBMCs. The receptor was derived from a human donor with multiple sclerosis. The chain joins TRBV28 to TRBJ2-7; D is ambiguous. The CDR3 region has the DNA TGTGCCAGCAGTTTCGGAATCTACGAGCAGTACTTC. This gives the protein CASSFGIYEQYF.